This T cell receptor (beta chain) was recorded in a study of cytomegalovirus exposure and HLA in healthy donors. Looking at the study overall: Genetic ancestry analysis placed approximately 79% of the 410 or so donors that were genotyped in the Caucasian-associated cluster. Study observations and caveats: More clonal expansion characterized HLA-associated TCR beta chains than equally common others in a later analysis. Cytomegalovirus-associated TCR beta chains were listed, numbering 150 to 200.

PCR used 60 Vbeta primers and 13 Jbeta primers. Clones were read by immunoSEQ multiplex PCR, and TCRdb kept only the in-frame ones, dropping some. Found here are about 150,000 clones, 76% of them singletons; the top ten hold 3.1%. This clone was recorded a few times. What it binds is not known. Trimming removed 1 base at V and 7 bases at J, with 14 bases between. The CDR3 sequence is 14 residues long. The germline CDR1 and CDR2 sequences are SGHVS and FNYEAQ. The V and J genes are TRBV7-6 and TRBJ2-7; possibly TRBD2 for D (6 bases). The sample was PBMCs. This receptor was obtained from a middle-aged man in good health and CMV-seronegative. Here the CDR3 DNA reads TGTGCCAGCAGCTTAGTTGCGGGGTTGGGGGAGCAGTACTTC. The encoded protein is CASSLVAGLGEQYF.